This T cell receptor beta chain was sequenced during a study of molecular identifiers for immune sequencing clone quantification. This clonotype was observed at least ten times. What it recognizes is unknown. Preparation methods for the bulk TCR libraries were those previously described, with listed TCR primers. TCRdb ran MiXCR on the PCR reads and lists one entry per CDR3 protein. This table holds about 320,000 distinct CDR3 sequences, 20% to 25% found once. General observations from the study: Underestimated sizes of highly expanded clones could result from identical TCR molecules that share a barcode. Over 98% of effector molecules, but under 1% in naive cells, were held by clones with more than 20 RNA copies.

CDR1 is SEHNR and CDR2 is FQNEAQ in the germline V gene (reference sequence). The V end was cut by 5 bases, the J end by 2 bases, with 10 bases between. This CDR3 region has 13 residues. The sequence was collected from a human donor in good health. Some libraries in this study had Jurkat cell RNA spiked in. The chain links TRBV7-9 to TRBJ2-7, with D perhaps matching TRBD1 (6 bases). The sample taken for sequencing was naive CD8+ T cells from blood, with Jurkat cell RNA spiked in. Specified subset: FACS-sorted CD8+CD4-CCR7+CD45RA+ naive T cells. The CDR3, as DNA: TGTGCCAGCAGCATTGGGACAACCTACGAGCAGTACTTC. This sequence encodes CASSIGTTYEQYF. Filled out from reference TRBV7-9 and TRBJ2-7, the complete variable domain reads DTGVSQNPRHKITKRGQNVTFRCDPISEHNRLYWYRQTLGQGPEFLTYFQNEAQLEKSRLLSDRFSAERPKGSFSTLEIQRTEQGDSAMYLCASSIGTTYEQYFGPGTRLTVT.